The next 26 T cell receptor beta chains were all read from a single sample in a study of blood T cell repertoires in COVID-19. This table comes from immunoSEQ multiplex PCR, and its TCRdb copy is limited to in-frame clones, with some not included. The sample yields about 300,000 clones, around 84% seen once. Input material: peripheral blood. Receptor source: a human donor with COVID-19, enrolled during active disease. The donor label of this sample is uncertain.

The V and J genes are TRBV6-5 and TRBJ2-7, with 7 bases lining up with TRBD1. Germline V gives CDR1 MNHEY, CDR2 SVGAGI. The V segment lost 5 bases and the J segment 2 bases; nucleotides outside the gene matches: 9. The CDR3 is made up of 15 amino acids. CDR3 region: CASSRSTGTTYEQYF. In DNA, the CDR3 is TGTGCCAGCAGTAGATCGACAGGGACCACCTACGAGCAGTACTTC.

The J gene is TRBJ1-2, the V gene TRBV7-8; 8 nucleotides align to TRBD1. The germline V gene encodes CDR1 SGHVS and CDR2 FQNEAQ. The CDR3 has 13 residues. The J segment lost 8 bases and the V segment lost 5 bases, leaving 7 bases of the junction unmatched. CDR3: CASSPDRGLGYTF. The CDR3 DNA reads as TGTGCCAGCAGCCCCGACAGGGGCCTAGGCTACACCTTC.

The rearrangement joins TRBV3-1 (or the pseudogene TRBV3-2) to TRBJ2-7, with TRBD1 matching over 7 bases. Per germline, CDR1 LGHDT and CDR2 YNNKEL (reference sequence). After removal of 4 bases from V and 0 bases from J, the junction contained 6 bases not matched to a gene. The CDR3 totals 15 residues. CDR3 loop: CASSPSRTGSYEQYF. Written as DNA, the CDR3 is TGTGCCAGCAGCCCCTCGAGGACAGGCTCCTACGAGCAGTACTTC.

The CDR3 DNA is TGTGCCAGCAGCTCACAGGGGGCCTTGGCTTTCTTT. Protein: CASSSQGALAFF. The chain couples TRBV7-9 to TRBJ1-1, with 9 positions matching TRBD1. Germline V gene sequence: CDR1 SEHNR, CDR2 FQNEAQ (reference sequence). The CDR3 covers 12 residues. J gave up 11 bases and V 4 bases, and 5 bases lay outside the gene matches. The variable domain in full, completed from reference TRBV7-9 and TRBJ1-1, reads DTGVSQNPRHKITKRGQNVTFRCDPISEHNRLYWYRQTLGQGPEFLTYFQNEAQLEKSRLLSDRFSAERPKGSFSTLEIQRTEQGDSAMYLCASSSQGALAFFGQGTRLTVV.

This clone was recorded many times. The chain joins TRBV6-1 to TRBJ1-5; maybe TRBD1 (5 bases). This CDR3 region has 14 residues. V was cut by 3 bases and J by 4 bases, with 10 bases left in between. Germline loops: CDR1 MNHNS, CDR2 SASEGT. CDR3 nucleotides: TGTGCCAGCAGTGACCCCGGACAAAATCAGCCCCAGCATTTT. Its protein product is CASSDPGQNQPQHF.

The rearrangement uses TRBV7-9 and TRBJ1-2, with 10 bases identical to TRBD1. The CDR3 is 19 amino acids. V lost 5 bases and J lost 3; bases outside the gene matches: 18. Looked up from germline, CDR1 is SEHNR and CDR2 is FQNEAQ (reference sequence). The DNA of the CDR3 is TGTGCCAGCAGCCCCCGGGGCCCGGGACAGGGGACCGGGTACTATGGCTACACCTTC. This sequence encodes CASSPRGPGQGTGYYGYTF.

J is TRBJ1-2 and V is TRBV2; the match to TRBD1 covers 7 bases. J was trimmed by 1 base and V by 6 bases; bases with no gene match: 11. The CDR3 has 16 amino acids. Germline V gives CDR1 SNHLY, CDR2 FYNNEI. The CDR3 protein is CASSQGQLSINYGYTF. The CDR3 DNA follows: TGTGCCAGCAGCCAGGGACAGTTGAGCATTAACTATGGCTACACCTTC. The full variable domain, rest sourced from reference TRBV2 and TRBJ1-2, is EPEVTQTPSHQVTQMGQEVILRCVPISNHLYFYWYRQILGQKVEFLVSFYNNEISEKSEIFDDQFSVERPDGSNFTLKIRSTKLEDSAMYFCASSQGQLSINYGYTFGSGTRLTVV.

The chain uses TRBV30 and TRBJ2-5; the match to TRBD2 covers 8 bases. Trimming took 3 bases from V and 4 from J; bases not matched to a gene: 1. The CDR3 extends over 12 amino acids. Germline CDR1 and CDR2: GTSNPN and SVGIG (reference sequence). CDR3 region: CAWRGTRETQYF. CDR3 in DNA: TGTGCCTGGAGGGGGACTAGAGAGACCCAGTACTTC.

The chain combines TRBV3-1 (or the pseudogene TRBV3-2) with TRBJ2-1, with 10 bases that match TRBD1. The germline V gene has CDR1 LGHDT and CDR2 YNNKEL (reference sequence). This CDR3 is 18 amino acids long. V dropped 1 base and J dropped 4; count of bases not matched to a gene: 10. This chain's CDR3 is CASSQGTGGSAPYNEQFF. The DNA of the CDR3 is TGTGCCAGCAGCCAAGGGACAGGGGGTTCAGCCCCATACAATGAGCAGTTCTTC.

The J gene is TRBJ2-5, the V gene TRBV4-1; D is undetermined. Per germline, CDR1 MGHRA and CDR2 YSYEKL. The CDR3 sequence is 12 residues long. Trimming left V 2 bases short and J 3 bases short, with 4 bases between. CDR3 protein: CASSQSEETQYF. CDR3 nucleotide sequence: TGCGCCAGCAGCCAATCGGAAGAGACCCAGTACTTC.

The rearrangement uses TRBV6-2 or TRBV6-3 and TRBJ2-1; the D gene is possibly TRBD2 (6 bases). The germline V gene has CDR1 MNHEY and CDR2 SVGEGT. V lost 7 bases and J 8 bases, leaving 24 bases between the germline ends. This CDR3 has 16 amino acids. The CDR3 region has the DNA TGTGCCAGCACCCCTCGGGTTGGCGGGACCCCACATGAGCAGTTCTTC. Translation: CASTPRVGGTPHEQFF.

A few counts support this clone. The V and J genes are TRBV7-9 and TRBJ1-5, with 9 bases aligning to TRBD1. The ends lost 1 base at V and 4 bases at J; junction bases unmatched: 2. This CDR3 comprises 15 residues. Germline lookup yields CDR1 SEHNR and CDR2 FQNEAQ (reference sequence). CDR3 sequence reads: CASSLGTGENQPQHF. In DNA, the CDR3 is TGTGCCAGCAGCTTAGGGACAGGGGAAAATCAGCCCCAGCATTTT.

This clone has only a few counts. The rearrangement links TRBV5-1 to TRBJ1-6, with a tentative D call TRBD1 (6 bases). The CDR3 has 15 amino acids. V was trimmed by 2 bases and J by 6 bases, leaving 12 bases between them. Germline values: CDR1 SGHRS, CDR2 YFSETQ. As DNA, the CDR3 is TGCGCCAGCAGCTTCAGGGGATCGAGTAATTCACCCCTCCACTTT. This gives the protein CASSFRGSSNSPLHF.

The chain recombines TRBV6-5 with TRBJ2-1; 8 bases fit TRBD2. Germline V gene sequence: CDR1 MNHEY, CDR2 SVGAGI. The J segment lost 7 bases and the V segment lost 6 bases, leaving 8 bases of the junction unmatched. This CDR3 has 14 residues. In DNA form, the CDR3 reads TGTGCCAGCAGGGGGGGCGGGAGGAGAAATGAGCAGTTCTTC. Translation: CASRGGGRRNEQFF.

V and J are TRBV19 and TRBJ1-5, with 7 bases lining up with TRBD1. Germline V CDR1 and CDR2: LNHDA, SQIVND (reference sequence). The junction had 12 bases not matched to a gene; V was cut back by 3 bases and J by 4 bases. The CDR3 covers 17 residues. The CDR3 protein is CASSIWTGAGANQPQHF. CDR3 sequence (DNA): TGTGCCAGTAGTATCTGGACAGGCGCCGGGGCAAATCAGCCCCAGCATTTT.

This clone was seen a handful of times. The chain combines TRBV7-9 with TRBJ2-5; D is unclear. The CDR3 is made up of 13 amino acids. Trimming pared 5 bases from V and 3 bases from J, leaving 10 bases between. Per germline, CDR1 SEHNR and CDR2 FQNEAQ (reference sequence). The CDR3 loop reads CASSKPVEETQYF. The DNA for the CDR3 is TGTGCCAGCAGCAAACCGGTGGAAGAGACCCAGTACTTC. Based on the CDR3 plus reference TRBV7-9 and TRBJ2-5, the full variable domain is DTGVSQNPRHKITKRGQNVTFRCDPISEHNRLYWYRQTLGQGPEFLTYFQNEAQLEKSRLLSDRFSAERPKGSFSTLEIQRTEQGDSAMYLCASSKPVEETQYFGPGTRLLVL.

The chain has TRBV5-1 and TRBJ2-7; the match to TRBD2 covers 10 bases. Germline CDR1 and CDR2: SGHRS and YFSETQ. The V gene end was trimmed by 0 bases and the J gene end by 1 base; junction bases not matched to a gene: 7. This CDR3 contains 17 residues. DNA of the CDR3: TGCGCCAGCAGCTTGGGGGAAGCGGGAGGGCTTTCCTACGAGCAGTACTTC. Its protein is CASSLGEAGGLSYEQYF.

V usage is TRBV6-5 and J usage is TRBJ1-1; D is perhaps TRBD1 (5 bases). This CDR3 is built from 15 residues. From germline, CDR1 is MNHEY and CDR2 SVGAGI. The V end was cut by 2 bases, the J end by 9 bases, with 19 bases between. CDR3 amino acids: CASSYRAREPDKAFF. The DNA for the CDR3 is TGTGCCAGCAGTTACCGGGCCAGGGAACCAGATAAAGCTTTCTTT.

This sequence joins TRBV6-5 and TRBJ2-7; a weak D match, TRBD2 (5 bases). This CDR3 is built from 13 residues. V was trimmed by 5 bases and J by 4 bases, leaving 12 bases between them. From germline, CDR1 is MNHEY and CDR2 SVGAGI. The chain's CDR3 is CASSRELIYEQYF. DNA for the CDR3: TGTGCCAGCAGTAGGGAGCTAATTTACGAGCAGTACTTC.

The chain joins TRBV30 to TRBJ1-2, with D tentatively TRBD1 (6 bases). The CDR3 is 12 amino acids. Germline values: CDR1 GTSNPN, CDR2 SVGIG (reference sequence). V shed 2 bases and J shed 7 bases, with 11 bases lying between them. The CDR3 DNA follows: TGTGCCTGGAGTCCAGGGGCTGGTGGCTACACCTTC. Translating it yields CAWSPGAGGYTF.

The genes are TRBV19 and TRBJ2-7; the match to TRBD2 covers 10 bases. Per the germline V gene, CDR1 is LNHDA and CDR2 is SQIVND (reference sequence). V lost 7 bases to trimming and J lost 4 bases; unmatched junction nucleotides: 4. The CDR3 is 13 residues long. This chain's CDR3 is CASKPSGRYEQYF. CDR3 nucleotides: TGTGCCAGTAAGCCTAGCGGGAGATACGAGCAGTACTTC. Based on the CDR3 plus reference TRBV19 and TRBJ2-7, the full variable domain is DGGITQSPKYLFRKEGQNVTLSCEQNLNHDAMYWYRQDPGQGLRLIYYSQIVNDFQKGDIAEGYSVSREKKESFPLTVTSAQKNPTAFYLCASKPSGRYEQYFGPGTRLTVT.

The V call is TRBV7-6, the J call TRBJ1-1; no clear D gene. The CDR3 extends over 9 amino acids. V was trimmed by 4 bases and J by 13 bases, leaving 7 bases between them. Germline lookup yields CDR1 SGHVS and CDR2 FNYEAQ. CDR3 coding DNA: TGTGCCAGCAGCTATCCCCTTTTCTTT. Translating gives CASSYPLFF.

This sequence joins TRBV5-8 and TRBJ2-7, with unresolved D. The V and J ends lost 2 bases and 3 bases respectively, with 3 bases between them. From germline, CDR1 is SGHTS and CDR2 YDEGEE. CDR3 length equals 11 residues. Here the CDR3 DNA reads TGTGCCAGCAGCTTCCACTACGAGCAGTACTTC. Translated: CASSFHYEQYF.

This clone was counted many times. This chain links TRBV10-3 with TRBJ2-1; the match to TRBD2 covers 12 bases. Germline CDR1 is ENHRY and CDR2 is SYGVKD. CDR3 length equals 13 residues. Trimming removed 8 bases from V and 6 bases from J; junction bases left unmatched: 2. Here the CDR3 DNA reads TGTGCCATCTCACTAGCGGGAGGCAATGAGCAGTTCTTC. The encoded protein is CAISLAGGNEQFF.

This clone was observed at least ten times. The chain is built from TRBV19 and TRBJ2-1; tentatively, D is TRBD1 (5 bases). Trimming pared 0 bases from V and 9 bases from J, leaving 12 bases between. The CDR3 contains 14 residues. Germline lookup yields CDR1 LNHDA and CDR2 SQIVND (reference sequence). CDR3 residues: CASSIDDSLGEQFF. CDR3 bases: TGTGCCAGTAGTATAGACGACAGTTTGGGTGAGCAGTTCTTC. Full variable domain (missing parts from reference TRBV19 and TRBJ2-1): DGGITQSPKYLFRKEGQNVTLSCEQNLNHDAMYWYRQDPGQGLRLIYYSQIVNDFQKGDIAEGYSVSREKKESFPLTVTSAQKNPTAFYLCASSIDDSLGEQFFGPGTRLTVL.

This clone was seen more than once but under ten times. The chain combines TRBV28 with TRBJ2-5; TRBD2 aligns across 7 bases. The CDR3 runs 17 residues. Unmatched junction bases numbered 11, after V lost 2 bases and J lost 2 bases. Germline loops: CDR1 MDHEN, CDR2 SYDVKM. CDR3 DNA: TGTGCCAGCAGTTTAGGGGGGGAGAGCTTAGATCAAGAGACCCAGTACTTC. Protein product: CASSLGGESLDQETQYF.